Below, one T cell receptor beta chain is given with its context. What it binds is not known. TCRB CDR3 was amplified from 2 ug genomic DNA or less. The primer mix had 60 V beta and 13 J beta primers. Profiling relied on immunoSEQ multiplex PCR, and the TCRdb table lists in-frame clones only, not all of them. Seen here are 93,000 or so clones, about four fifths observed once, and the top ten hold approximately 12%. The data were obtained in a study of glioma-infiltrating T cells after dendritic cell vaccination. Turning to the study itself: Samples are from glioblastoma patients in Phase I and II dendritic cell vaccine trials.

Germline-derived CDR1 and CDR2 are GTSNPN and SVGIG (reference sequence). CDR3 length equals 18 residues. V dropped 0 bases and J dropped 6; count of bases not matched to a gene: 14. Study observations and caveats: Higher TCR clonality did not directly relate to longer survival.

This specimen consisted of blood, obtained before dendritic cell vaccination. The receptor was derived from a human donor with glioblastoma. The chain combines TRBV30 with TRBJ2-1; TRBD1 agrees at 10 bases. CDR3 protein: CAWSVPSPGTGVVNEQFF. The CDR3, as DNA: TGTGCCTGGAGTGTGCCCTCACCCGGGACAGGGGTTGTCAATGAGCAGTTCTTC.